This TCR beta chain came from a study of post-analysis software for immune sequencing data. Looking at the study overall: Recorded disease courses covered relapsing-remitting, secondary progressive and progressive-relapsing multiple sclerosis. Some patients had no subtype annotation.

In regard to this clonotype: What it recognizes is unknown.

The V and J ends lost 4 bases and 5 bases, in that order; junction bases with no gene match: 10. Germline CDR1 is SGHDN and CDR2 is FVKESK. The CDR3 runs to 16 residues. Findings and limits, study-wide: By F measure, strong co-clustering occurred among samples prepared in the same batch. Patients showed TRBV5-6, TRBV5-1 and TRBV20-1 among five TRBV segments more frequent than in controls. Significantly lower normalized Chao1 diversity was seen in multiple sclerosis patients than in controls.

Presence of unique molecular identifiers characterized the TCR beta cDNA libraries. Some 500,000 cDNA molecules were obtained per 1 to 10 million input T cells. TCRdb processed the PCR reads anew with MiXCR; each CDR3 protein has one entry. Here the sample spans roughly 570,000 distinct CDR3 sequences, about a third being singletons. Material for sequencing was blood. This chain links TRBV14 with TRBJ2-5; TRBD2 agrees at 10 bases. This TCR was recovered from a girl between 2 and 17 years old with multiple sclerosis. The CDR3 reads CASSPKGLATVETQYF. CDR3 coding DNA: TGTGCCAGCAGCCCCAAGGGACTAGCGACTGTGGAGACCCAGTACTTC.